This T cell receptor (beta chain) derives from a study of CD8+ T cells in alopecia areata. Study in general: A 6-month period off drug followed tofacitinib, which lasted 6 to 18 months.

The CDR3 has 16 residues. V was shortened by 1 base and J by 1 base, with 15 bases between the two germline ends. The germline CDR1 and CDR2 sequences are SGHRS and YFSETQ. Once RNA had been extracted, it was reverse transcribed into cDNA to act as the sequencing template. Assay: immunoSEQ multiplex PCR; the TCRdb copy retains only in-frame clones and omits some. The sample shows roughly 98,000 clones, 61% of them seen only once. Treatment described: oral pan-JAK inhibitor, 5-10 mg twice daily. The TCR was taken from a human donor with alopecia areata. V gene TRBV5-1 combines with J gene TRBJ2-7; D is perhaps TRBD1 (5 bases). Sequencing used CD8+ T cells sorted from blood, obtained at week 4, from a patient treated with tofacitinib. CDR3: CASSLTGRVKSYEQYF. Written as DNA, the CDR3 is TGCGCCAGCAGCTTGACGGGCAGGGTAAAGTCCTACGAGCAGTACTTC.